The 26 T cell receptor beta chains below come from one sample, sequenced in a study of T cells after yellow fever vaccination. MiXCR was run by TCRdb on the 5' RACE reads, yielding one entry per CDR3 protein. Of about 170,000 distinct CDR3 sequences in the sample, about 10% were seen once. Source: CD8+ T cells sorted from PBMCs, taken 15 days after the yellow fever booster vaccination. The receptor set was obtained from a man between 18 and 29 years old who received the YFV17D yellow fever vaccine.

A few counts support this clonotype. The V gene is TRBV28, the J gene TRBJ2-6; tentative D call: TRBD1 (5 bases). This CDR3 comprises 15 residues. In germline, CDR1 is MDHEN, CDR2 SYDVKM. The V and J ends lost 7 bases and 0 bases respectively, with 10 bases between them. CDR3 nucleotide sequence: TGTGCCAGCACTAAAGGGGTCTCTGGGGCCAACGTCCTGACTTTC. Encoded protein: CASTKGVSGANVLTF.

The CDR3 nucleotides are TGTGCCAGTAGTCTAGGCTCGGGGAGGGGCACTGAAGCTTTCTTT. This sequence encodes CASSLGSGRGTEAFF. This chain joins TRBV19 and TRBJ1-1, with D perhaps matching TRBD1 (5 bases). The V end was cut by 5 bases, the J end by 4 bases, with 17 bases between. The CDR3 runs to 15 residues. From germline, CDR1 is LNHDA and CDR2 SQIVND (reference sequence).

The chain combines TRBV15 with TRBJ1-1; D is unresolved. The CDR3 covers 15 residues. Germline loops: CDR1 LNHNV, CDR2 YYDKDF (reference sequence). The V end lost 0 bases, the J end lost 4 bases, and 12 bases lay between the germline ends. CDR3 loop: CATSRDRQLVTEAFF. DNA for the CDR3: TGTGCCACCAGCAGAGATAGGCAGCTGGTCACTGAAGCTTTCTTT. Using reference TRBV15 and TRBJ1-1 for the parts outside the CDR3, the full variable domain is DAMVIQNPRYQVTQFGKPVTLSCSQTLNHNVMYWYQQKSSQAPKLLFHYYDKDFNNEADTPDNFQSRRPNTSFCFLDIRSPGLGDTAMYLCATSRDRQLVTEAFFGQGTRLTVV.

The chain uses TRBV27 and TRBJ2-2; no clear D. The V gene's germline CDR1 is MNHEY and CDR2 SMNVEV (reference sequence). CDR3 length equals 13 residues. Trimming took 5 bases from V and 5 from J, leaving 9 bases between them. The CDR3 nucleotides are TGTGCCAGCAGTGGGTATATGACCGGGGAGCTGTTTTTT. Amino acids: CASSGYMTGELFF.

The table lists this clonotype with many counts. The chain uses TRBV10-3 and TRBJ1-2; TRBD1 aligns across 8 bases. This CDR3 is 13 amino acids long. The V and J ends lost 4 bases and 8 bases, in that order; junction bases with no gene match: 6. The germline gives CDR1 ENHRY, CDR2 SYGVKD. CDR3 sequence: CAISGGQGRGYTF. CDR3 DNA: TGTGCCATCAGTGGTGGACAGGGCCGGGGCTACACCTTC.

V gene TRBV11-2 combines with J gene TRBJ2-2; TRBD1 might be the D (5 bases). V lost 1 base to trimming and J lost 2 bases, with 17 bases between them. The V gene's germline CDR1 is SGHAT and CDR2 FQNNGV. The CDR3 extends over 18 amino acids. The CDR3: CASSLARVAIINTGELFF. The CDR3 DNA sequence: TGTGCCAGCAGCTTAGCCAGGGTGGCGATTATCAACACCGGGGAGCTGTTTTTT.

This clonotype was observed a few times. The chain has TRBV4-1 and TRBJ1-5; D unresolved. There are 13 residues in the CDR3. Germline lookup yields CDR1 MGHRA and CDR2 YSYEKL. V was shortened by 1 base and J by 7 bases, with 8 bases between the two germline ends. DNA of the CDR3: TGCGCCAGCAGCCAAGTCGAGACGCAGCCCCAGCATTTT. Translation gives CASSQVETQPQHF.

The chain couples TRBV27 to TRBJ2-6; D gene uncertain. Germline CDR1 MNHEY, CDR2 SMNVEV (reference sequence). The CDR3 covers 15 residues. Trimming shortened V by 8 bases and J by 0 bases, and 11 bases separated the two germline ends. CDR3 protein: CASSFSLSGANVLTF. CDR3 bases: TGTGCCAGCTCCTTCTCACTCTCTGGGGCCAACGTCCTGACTTTC.

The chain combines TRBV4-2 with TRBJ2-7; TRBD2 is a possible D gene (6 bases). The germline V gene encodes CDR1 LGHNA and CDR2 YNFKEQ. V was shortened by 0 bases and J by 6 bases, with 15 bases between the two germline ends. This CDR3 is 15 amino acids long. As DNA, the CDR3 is TGTGCCAGCAGCCAAGATGCGTGGCGGGGAAGCGAGCAGTACTTC. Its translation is CASSQDAWRGSEQYF.

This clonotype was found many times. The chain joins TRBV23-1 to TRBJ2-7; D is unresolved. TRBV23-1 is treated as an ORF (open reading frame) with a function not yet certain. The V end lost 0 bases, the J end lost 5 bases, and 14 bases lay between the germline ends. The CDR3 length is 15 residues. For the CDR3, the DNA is TGCGCCAGCAGTCAATCGTTCGGGCTCGTCCACGAGCAGTACGTC. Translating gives CASSQSFGLVHEQYV.

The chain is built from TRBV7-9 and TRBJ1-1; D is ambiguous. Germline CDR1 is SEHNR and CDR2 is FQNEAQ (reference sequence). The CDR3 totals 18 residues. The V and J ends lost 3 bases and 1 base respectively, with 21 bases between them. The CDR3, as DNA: TGTGCCAGCAGCTTGATAAGGATTAAACAGAAATCGAACACTGAAGCTTTCTTT. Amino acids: CASSLIRIKQKSNTEAFF.

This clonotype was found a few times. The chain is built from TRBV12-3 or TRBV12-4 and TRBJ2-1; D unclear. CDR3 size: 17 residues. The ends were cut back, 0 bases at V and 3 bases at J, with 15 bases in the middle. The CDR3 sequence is CASSLASSEDHYNEQFF. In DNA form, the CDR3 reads TGTGCCAGCAGTTTAGCTTCCAGCGAGGACCACTACAATGAGCAGTTCTTC.

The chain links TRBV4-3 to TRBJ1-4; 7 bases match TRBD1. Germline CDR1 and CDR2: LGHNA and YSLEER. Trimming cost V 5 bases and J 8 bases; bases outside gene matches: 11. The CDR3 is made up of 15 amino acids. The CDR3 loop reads CASSEVSRGQEKLFF. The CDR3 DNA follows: TGCGCCAGCAGCGAGGTTTCAAGGGGGCAAGAAAAACTGTTTTTT.

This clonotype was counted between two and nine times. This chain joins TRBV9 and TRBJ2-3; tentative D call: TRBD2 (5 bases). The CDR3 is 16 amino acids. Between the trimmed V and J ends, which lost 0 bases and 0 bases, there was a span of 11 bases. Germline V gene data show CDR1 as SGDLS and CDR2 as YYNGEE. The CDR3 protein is CASSVDWRASTDTQYF. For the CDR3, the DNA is TGTGCCAGCAGCGTAGACTGGCGGGCTAGCACAGATACGCAGTATTTT.

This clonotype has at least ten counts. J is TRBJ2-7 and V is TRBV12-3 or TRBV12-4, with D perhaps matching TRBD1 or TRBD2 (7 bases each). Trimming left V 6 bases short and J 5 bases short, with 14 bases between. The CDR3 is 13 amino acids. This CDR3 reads CASRGGGLNEQYF. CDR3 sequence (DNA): TGTGCCAGCAGGGGAGGGGGCCTCAACGAGCAGTACTTC.

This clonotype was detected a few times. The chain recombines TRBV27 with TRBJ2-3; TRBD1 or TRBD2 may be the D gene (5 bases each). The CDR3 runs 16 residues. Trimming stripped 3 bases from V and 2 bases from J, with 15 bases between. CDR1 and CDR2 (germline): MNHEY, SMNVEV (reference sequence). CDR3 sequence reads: CASSFSLGEYTDTQYF. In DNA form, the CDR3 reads TGTGCCAGCAGTTTTTCTCTGGGGGAATACACAGATACGCAGTATTTT.

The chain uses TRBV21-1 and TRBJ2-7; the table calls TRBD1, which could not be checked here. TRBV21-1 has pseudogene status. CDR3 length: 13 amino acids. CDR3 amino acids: CASLSQGSYEQYF. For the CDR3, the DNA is TGTGCCAGTTTGTCACAGGGTTCATACGAGCAGTACTTC.

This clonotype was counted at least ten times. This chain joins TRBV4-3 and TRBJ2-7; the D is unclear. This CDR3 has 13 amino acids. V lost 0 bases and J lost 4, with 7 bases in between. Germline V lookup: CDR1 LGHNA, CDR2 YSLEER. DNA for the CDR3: TGCGCCAGCAGCCAAGATCTGGCTTACGAGCAGTACTTC. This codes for CASSQDLAYEQYF.

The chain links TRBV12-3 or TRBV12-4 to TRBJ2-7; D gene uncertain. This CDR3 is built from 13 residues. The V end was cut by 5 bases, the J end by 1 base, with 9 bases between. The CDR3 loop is CASSHTASYEQYF. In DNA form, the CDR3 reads TGTGCCAGCAGTCATACGGCGTCCTACGAGCAGTACTTC.

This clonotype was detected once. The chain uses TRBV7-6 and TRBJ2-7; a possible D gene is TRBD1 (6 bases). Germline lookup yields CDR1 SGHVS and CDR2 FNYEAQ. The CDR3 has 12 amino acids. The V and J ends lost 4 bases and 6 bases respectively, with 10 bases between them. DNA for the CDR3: TGTGCCAGCAGCTCGGGACACCGCGAGCAGTACTTC. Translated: CASSSGHREQYF.

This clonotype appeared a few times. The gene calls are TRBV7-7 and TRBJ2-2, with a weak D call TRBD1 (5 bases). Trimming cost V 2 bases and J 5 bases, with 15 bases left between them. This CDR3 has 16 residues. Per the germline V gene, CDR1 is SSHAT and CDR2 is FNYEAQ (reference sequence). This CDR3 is CASSLYPGKATGELFF. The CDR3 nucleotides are TGTGCCAGCAGCTTATATCCAGGGAAAGCAACCGGGGAGCTGTTTTTT.

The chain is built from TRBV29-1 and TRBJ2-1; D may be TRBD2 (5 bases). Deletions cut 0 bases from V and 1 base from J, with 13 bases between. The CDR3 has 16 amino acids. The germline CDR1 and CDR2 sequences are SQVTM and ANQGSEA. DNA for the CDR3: TGCAGCGTTGAAGAGGTAGACGGCGGGTCCTACAATGAGCAGTTCTTC. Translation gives CSVEEVDGGSYNEQFF.

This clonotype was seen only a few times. DNA for the CDR3: TGCGCCAGCAGCCCTTCCCCGGGGCAGCCCCAGCATTTT. Protein: CASSPSPGQPQHF. The V gene is TRBV4-3, the J gene TRBJ1-5; no definite D call. V lost 4 bases and J lost 7, with 11 bases in between. This CDR3 region has 13 residues. CDR1 is LGHNA, CDR2 YSLEER, per germline.

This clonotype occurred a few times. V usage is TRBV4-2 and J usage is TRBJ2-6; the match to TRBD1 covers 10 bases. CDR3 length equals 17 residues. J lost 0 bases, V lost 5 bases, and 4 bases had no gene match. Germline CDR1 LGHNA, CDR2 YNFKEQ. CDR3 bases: TGTGCCAGCAGCTCCCGGGACAGGGGCTCTGGGGCCAACGTCCTGACTTTC. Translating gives CASSSRDRGSGANVLTF.

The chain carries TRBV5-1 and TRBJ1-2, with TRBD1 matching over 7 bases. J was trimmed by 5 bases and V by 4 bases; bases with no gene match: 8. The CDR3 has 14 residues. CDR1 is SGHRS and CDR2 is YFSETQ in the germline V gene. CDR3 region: CASSPEGQTYGYTF. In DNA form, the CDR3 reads TGCGCCAGCAGCCCGGAGGGACAGACTTATGGCTACACCTTC.

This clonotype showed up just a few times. Here the CDR3 reads CASSPTRGGGTGELFF. CDR3 DNA: TGTGCCAGCAGCCCGACGCGGGGCGGGGGCACCGGGGAGCTGTTTTTT. The genes are TRBV9 and TRBJ2-2, with 7 positions matching TRBD2. Trimming removed 4 bases from V and 4 bases from J; junction bases left unmatched: 10. The CDR3 has 16 amino acids. Germline V CDR1 and CDR2: SGDLS, YYNGEE.